These 2 T cell receptor beta chains originate from one sample sequenced in a study of blood T cell repertoires in COVID-19. Assay: immunoSEQ multiplex PCR; the TCRdb copy retains only in-frame clones and omits some. Of hundreds of thousands of clones in the sample, around 85% were seen once. Sequenced sample: PBMCs or T cells enriched from blood (not recorded which). The receptors shown here come from a woman in her fifties or sixties who had recovered from COVID-19.

This rearrangement joins TRBV9 to TRBJ2-1; 12 bases map to TRBD2. The CDR3 has 17 residues. V trimming: 4 bases; J trimming: 2 bases; junction bases outside the gene matches: 7. The germline CDR1 and CDR2 sequences are SGDLS and YYNGEE. The CDR3 DNA is TGTGCCAGCAGCCGCGACCTAGCGGGGGGGCCCTACAATGAGCAGTTCTTC. This sequence encodes CASSRDLAGGPYNEQFF.

This clone was seen once. This may stem from a read error, because a much larger clone lies one nucleotide away. The gene calls are TRBV5-6 and TRBJ1-5, with 10 bases matching TRBD1. The CDR3 totals 14 residues. The germline CDR1 and CDR2 sequences are SGHDT and YYEEEE. CDR3 sequence (DNA): TGTGCCAGCAGCCAGACAGGGGGCAATCGGCCCCAGCATTTT. The encoded protein is CASSQTGGNRPQHF.